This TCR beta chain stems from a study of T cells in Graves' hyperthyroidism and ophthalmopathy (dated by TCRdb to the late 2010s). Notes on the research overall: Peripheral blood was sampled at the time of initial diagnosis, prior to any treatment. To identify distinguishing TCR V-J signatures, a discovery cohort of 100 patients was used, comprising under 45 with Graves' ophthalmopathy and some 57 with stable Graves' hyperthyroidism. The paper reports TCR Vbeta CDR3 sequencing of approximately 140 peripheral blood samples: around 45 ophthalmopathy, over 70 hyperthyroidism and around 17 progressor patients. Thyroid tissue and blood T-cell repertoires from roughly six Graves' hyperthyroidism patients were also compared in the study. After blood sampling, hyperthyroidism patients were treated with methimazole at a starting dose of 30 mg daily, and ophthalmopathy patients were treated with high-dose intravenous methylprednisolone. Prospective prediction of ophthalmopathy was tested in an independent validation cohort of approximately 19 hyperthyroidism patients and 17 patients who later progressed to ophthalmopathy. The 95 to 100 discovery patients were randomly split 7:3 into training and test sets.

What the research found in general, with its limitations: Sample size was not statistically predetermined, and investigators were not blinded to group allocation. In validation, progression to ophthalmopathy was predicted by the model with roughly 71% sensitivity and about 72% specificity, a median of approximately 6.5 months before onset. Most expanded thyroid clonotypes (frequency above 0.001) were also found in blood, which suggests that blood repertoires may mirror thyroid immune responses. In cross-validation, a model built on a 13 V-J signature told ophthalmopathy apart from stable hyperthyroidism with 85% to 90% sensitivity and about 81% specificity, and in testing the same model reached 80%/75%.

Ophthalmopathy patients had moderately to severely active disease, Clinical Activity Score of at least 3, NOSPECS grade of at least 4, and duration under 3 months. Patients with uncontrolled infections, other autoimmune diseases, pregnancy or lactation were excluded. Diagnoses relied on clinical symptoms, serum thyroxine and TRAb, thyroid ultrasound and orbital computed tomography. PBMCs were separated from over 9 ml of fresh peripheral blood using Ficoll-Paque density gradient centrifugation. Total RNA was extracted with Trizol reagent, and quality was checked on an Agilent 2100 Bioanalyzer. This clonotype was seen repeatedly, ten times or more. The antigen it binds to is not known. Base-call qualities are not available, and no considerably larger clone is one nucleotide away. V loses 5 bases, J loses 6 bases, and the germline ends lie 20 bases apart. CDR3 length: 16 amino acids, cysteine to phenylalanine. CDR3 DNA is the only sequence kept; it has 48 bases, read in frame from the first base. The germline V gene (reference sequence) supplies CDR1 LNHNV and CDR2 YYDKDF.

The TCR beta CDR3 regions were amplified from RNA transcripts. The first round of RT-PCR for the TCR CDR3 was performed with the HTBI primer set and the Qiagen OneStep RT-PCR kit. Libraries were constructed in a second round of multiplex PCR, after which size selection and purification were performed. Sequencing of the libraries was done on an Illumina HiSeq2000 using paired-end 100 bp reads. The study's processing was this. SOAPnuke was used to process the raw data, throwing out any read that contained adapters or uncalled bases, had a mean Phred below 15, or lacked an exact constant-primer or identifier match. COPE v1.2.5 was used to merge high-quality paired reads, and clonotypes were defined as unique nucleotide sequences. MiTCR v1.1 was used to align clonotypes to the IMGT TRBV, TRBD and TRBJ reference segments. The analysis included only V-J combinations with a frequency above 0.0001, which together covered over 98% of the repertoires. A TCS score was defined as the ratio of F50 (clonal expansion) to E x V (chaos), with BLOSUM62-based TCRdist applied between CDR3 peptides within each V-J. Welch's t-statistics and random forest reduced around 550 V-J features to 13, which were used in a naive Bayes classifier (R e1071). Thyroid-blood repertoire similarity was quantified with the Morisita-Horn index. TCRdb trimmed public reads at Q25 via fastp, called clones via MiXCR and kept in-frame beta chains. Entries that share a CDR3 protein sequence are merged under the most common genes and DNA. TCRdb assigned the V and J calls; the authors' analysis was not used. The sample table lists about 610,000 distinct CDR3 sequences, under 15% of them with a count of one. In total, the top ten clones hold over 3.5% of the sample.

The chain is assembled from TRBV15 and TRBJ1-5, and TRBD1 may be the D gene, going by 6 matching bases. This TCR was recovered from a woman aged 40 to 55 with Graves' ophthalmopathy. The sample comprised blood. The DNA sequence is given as TGTGCCACCAGCGGATGGGCGGGGGGCGCGGGTCAGCCCCAGCATTTT. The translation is CATSGWAGGAGQPQHF. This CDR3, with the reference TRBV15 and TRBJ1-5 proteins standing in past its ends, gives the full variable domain DAMVIQNPRYQVTQFGKPVTLSCSQTLNHNVMYWYQQKSSQAPKLLFHYYDKDFNNEADTPDNFQSRRPNTSFCFLDIRSPGLGDTAMYLCATSGWAGGAGQPQHFGDGTRLSIL.